This T cell receptor beta chain comes out of a study of blood T cell repertoires in COVID-19. Study at large: Collection of acute and convalescent COVID-19 samples took place in the United States, Italy and Spain. PBMCs, B-cell-depleted T cells, or T cells were the source of the cDNA or gDNA that made up the material.

The protocol was immunoSEQ multiplex PCR, while the TCRdb copy is restricted to in-frame clones and leaves out a portion. The sample contains 150,000 to 200,000 clones, nearly 90% of which appear only once. Trimming cost V 4 bases and J 7 bases; bases outside gene matches: 9. Germline CDR1 reads SEHNR; CDR2 reads FQNEAQ (reference sequence). The CDR3 length is 15 residues. The chain combines TRBV7-9 with TRBJ1-4; 7 nucleotides match TRBD1. The sequence came from a man aged 50-59 years with acute or convalescent COVID-19. The sample consisted of peripheral blood. This CDR3 is CASSSTGAAAEKLFF. The CDR3 nucleotides are TGTGCCAGCAGCTCTACAGGGGCGGCCGCTGAAAAACTGTTTTTT.